One and the same sample provided the 28 T cell receptor beta chains below, sequenced in a study of long-term antiretroviral therapy in people with HIV. Sequencing used immunoSEQ v3.0 at survey level. The protocol was immunoSEQ multiplex PCR, while the TCRdb copy is restricted to in-frame clones and leaves out a portion. The sample has just over 15,000 clones, just under 85% seen once. Sample: unsorted PBMCs, taken just before starting antiretroviral therapy. All receptors derive from a man between 35 and 55 years old with HIV.

The J gene is TRBJ1-1, the V gene TRBV29-1; perhaps TRBD1 as D (5 bases). Germline V lookup: CDR1 SQVTM, CDR2 ANQGSEA. The ends were cut back, 4 bases at V and 4 bases at J, with 16 bases in the middle. The CDR3 sequence is 14 residues long. The CDR3 sequence: CSVVPRGDSTEAFF. The DNA of the CDR3 is TGCAGCGTTGTCCCAAGGGGCGATAGCACTGAAGCTTTCTTT. Full variable domain (outside the CDR3, taken from reference TRBV29-1 and TRBJ1-1): SAVISQKPSRDICQRGTSLTIQCQVDSQVTMMFWYRQQPGQSLTLIATANQGSEATYESGFVIDKFPISRPNLTFSTLTVSNMSPEDSSIYLCSVVPRGDSTEAFFGQGTRLTVV.

This rearrangement joins TRBV27 to TRBJ2-3; D ambiguous. Between the trimmed V and J ends, which lost 6 bases and 7 bases, there was a span of 14 bases. CDR1 and CDR2 (germline): MNHEY, SMNVEV (reference sequence). CDR3 length equals 13 residues. The CDR3 is CASRAITVNTQYF. CDR3 sequence (DNA): TGTGCCAGCAGGGCTATTACGGTGAATACGCAGTATTTT.

V gene TRBV19 combines with J gene TRBJ2-1; D remains ambiguous. Germline V gene sequence: CDR1 LNHDA, CDR2 SQIVND (reference sequence). The CDR3 loop spans 13 amino acids. V lost 5 bases and J lost 1, with 6 bases in between. For the CDR3, the DNA is TGTGCCAGTAGTTCAACTTCCTACAATGAGCAGTTCTTC. This gives the protein CASSSTSYNEQFF. The entire variable domain, with the rest obtained from reference TRBV19 and TRBJ2-1, is as follows: DGGITQSPKYLFRKEGQNVTLSCEQNLNHDAMYWYRQDPGQGLRLIYYSQIVNDFQKGDIAEGYSVSREKKESFPLTVTSAQKNPTAFYLCASSSTSYNEQFFGPGTRLTVL.

CDR3 coding DNA: TGTGCCAGCAGCCAAGATCTGCGGGGGGGCTCTCACAATGAGCAGTTCTTC. It yields the protein CASSQDLRGGSHNEQFF. The V and J genes are TRBV4-2 and TRBJ2-1; the match to TRBD2 covers 9 bases. CDR1 and CDR2 (germline): LGHNA, YNFKEQ. The CDR3 spans 17 residues. After removal of 0 bases from V and 5 bases from J, the junction contained 8 bases not matched to a gene.

This chain uses TRBV5-4 with TRBJ1-1; 9 bases are a match to TRBD1. CDR1 and CDR2 (germline): SGHNT, YYREEE (reference sequence). Trimming took 4 bases from V and 0 from J; bases not matched to a gene: 16. The CDR3 is 19 amino acids. The CDR3 DNA reads TGTGCCAGCAGCCACAAGACGGGACAGGGCCTACTGTTGAACACTGAAGCTTTCTTT. Translating it yields CASSHKTGQGLLLNTEAFF.

The CDR3 loop reads CASSPGGYEQYF. The CDR3 DNA reads TGTGCCAGCAGCCCCGGGGGGTACGAGCAGTACTTC. The chain combines TRBV11-3 with TRBJ2-7; 7 bases align to TRBD2. The CDR3 has 12 residues. Germline lookup yields CDR1 SGHNT and CDR2 YENEEA. After removal of 5 bases from V and 4 bases from J, the junction contained 2 bases not matched to a gene.

V and J are TRBV13 and TRBJ2-3; the match to TRBD2 covers 10 bases. The length of the CDR3 is 15 residues. The V gene end was trimmed by 3 bases and the J gene end by 1 base; junction bases not matched to a gene: 1. CDR1 and CDR2 from the germline V gene are PRHDT and FYEKMQ (reference sequence). This CDR3 reads CASSFLAGGTDTQYF. Written as DNA, the CDR3 is TGTGCCAGCAGCTTTCTAGCGGGAGGCACAGATACGCAGTATTTT.

The rearrangement joins TRBV11-2 to TRBJ2-7; TRBD2 matches at 15 bases. The CDR3 consists of 19 residues. The germline V gene has CDR1 SGHAT and CDR2 FQNNGV. V gave up 5 bases and J gave up 6 bases; unmatched junction bases: 17. CDR3 DNA: TGTGCCAGCAGCCCGCAACAGGGGAGGGGGACTAGCGGGGGGAGCGAGCAGTACTTC. It encodes CASSPQQGRGTSGGSEQYF.

The chain combines TRBV6-1 with TRBJ1-6; weak D call: TRBD1 (5 bases). The germline CDR1 and CDR2 sequences are MNHNS and SASEGT. V gave up 2 bases and J gave up 7 bases, with 18 bases separating them. The CDR3 loop spans 17 amino acids. CDR3 loop: CASSEPARGGRNSPLHF. Here the CDR3 DNA reads TGTGCCAGCAGTGAACCCGCGAGGGGTGGGAGAAATTCACCCCTCCACTTT.

In DNA, the CDR3 is TGTGCCAGCAGTTCGTTCGACAGGAACTATGGCTACACCTTC. Translated, it gives CASSSFDRNYGYTF. The rearrangement uses TRBV6-5 and TRBJ1-2; possibly TRBD1 for D (6 bases). Per germline, CDR1 MNHEY and CDR2 SVGAGI. The CDR3 loop spans 14 amino acids. Between the trimmed V and J ends, which lost 4 bases and 2 bases, there was a span of 11 bases.

This clone was seen a handful of times. CDR3 sequence (DNA): TGTGCCAGCAGCCCAGGGGTGATTCAGACCTACGAGCAGTACTTC. Translated: CASSPGVIQTYEQYF. This rearrangement joins TRBV7-2 to TRBJ2-7; TRBD1 is a possible D gene (6 bases). V was clipped by 5 bases and J by 2 bases, with 16 bases between them. Germline CDR1 reads SGHTA; CDR2 reads FQGNSA. CDR3 length: 15 amino acids.

V and J are TRBV4-2 and TRBJ2-1; no definite D call. The CDR3 loop spans 19 amino acids. Trimming took 3 bases from V and 7 from J, leaving 28 bases between them. The germline V gene encodes CDR1 LGHNA and CDR2 YNFKEQ. CDR3 bases: TGTGCCAGCAGCCAGGGAAGTTCTTTAGATACTTTTCTGGGAAATGAGCAGTTCTTC. As protein: CASSQGSSLDTFLGNEQFF.

The gene calls are TRBV7-6 and TRBJ1-1; D might be TRBD1 (6 bases). The length of the CDR3 is 14 residues. The ends were cut back, 4 bases at V and 5 bases at J, with 14 bases in the middle. The V gene's germline CDR1 is SGHVS and CDR2 FNYEAQ. This CDR3 is CASSSGAGKTEAFF. DNA for the CDR3: TGTGCCAGCAGCTCGGGGGCAGGGAAGACTGAAGCTTTCTTT.

This chain joins TRBV2 and TRBJ2-2, with TRBD2 identical over 9 bases. The CDR3 sequence is 17 residues long. V trimming: 2 bases; J trimming: 2 bases; junction bases outside the gene matches: 6. Germline CDR1 is SNHLY and CDR2 is FYNNEI. CDR3 loop: CASSERASGTNTGELFF. The CDR3, as DNA: TGTGCCAGCAGTGAAAGGGCTAGCGGGACCAACACCGGGGAGCTGTTTTTT.

The V call is TRBV25-1, the J call TRBJ2-5; a weak D match, TRBD1 (6 bases). The V end lost 7 bases, the J end lost 5 bases, and 14 bases lay between the germline ends. This CDR3 spans 13 amino acids. Germline V CDR1 and CDR2: MGHDK, SYGVNS. Here the CDR3 DNA reads TGTGCCAGCAACGGACAGAGTGGGGAGACCCAGTACTTC. As protein: CASNGQSGETQYF.

The chain employs TRBV6-5 and TRBJ2-2; TRBD2 matches at 9 bases. After removal of 1 base from V and 5 bases from J, the junction contained 2 bases not matched to a gene. This CDR3 spans 15 amino acids. Germline-derived CDR1 and CDR2 are MNHEY and SVGAGI. CDR3 in amino acids: CASSYYSGGTGELFF. The CDR3 DNA reads as TGTGCCAGCAGTTACTATAGCGGGGGAACCGGGGAGCTGTTTTTT.

The chain joins TRBV7-2 to TRBJ1-5, with D perhaps matching TRBD1 (6 bases). CDR1 and CDR2 from the germline V gene are SGHTA and FQGNSA. CDR3 length: 16 residues. V lost 2 bases and J 2 bases, leaving 13 bases between the germline ends. CDR3 DNA sequence: TGTGCCAGCAGCTTAACAGGGACGAGGGGCAATCAGCCCCAGCATTTT. This translates into CASSLTGTRGNQPQHF.

The chain combines TRBV5-1 with TRBJ1-1, with 7 bases aligning to TRBD1. The CDR3 is 15 amino acids. The trim removed 0 bases at V and 6 bases at J, leaving 8 bases unmatched. Germline CDR1 reads SGHRS; CDR2 reads YFSETQ. In DNA, the CDR3 is TGCGCCAGCAGCTTGGTCTCAGGGGGTCGGGCTGAAGCTTTCTTT. The encoded protein is CASSLVSGGRAEAFF.

This sequence joins TRBV2 and TRBJ2-7; D possibly corresponds to TRBD2 (5 bases). This CDR3 has 14 amino acids. CDR1 and CDR2 from the germline V gene are SNHLY and FYNNEI. V was cut by 7 bases and J by 2 bases, with 15 bases left in between. For the CDR3, the DNA is TGTGCCAGCAAGGGAGAGGACGGAGCCTACGAGCAGTACTTC. Protein product: CASKGEDGAYEQYF.

The chain carries TRBV28 and TRBJ2-7; a possible D gene is TRBD1 (6 bases). Germline CDR1 and CDR2: MDHEN and SYDVKM. V was trimmed by 1 base and J by 4 bases, leaving 14 bases between them. This CDR3 spans 15 amino acids. The chain's CDR3 is CASSLSPNRVYEQYF. In DNA, the CDR3 is TGTGCCAGCAGTTTATCTCCGAACAGGGTTTACGAGCAGTACTTC.

The CDR3 region is CASSREGAREQYF. The DNA for the CDR3 is TGTGCCAGCAGCAGGGAGGGGGCTCGAGAGCAGTACTTC. The V gene is TRBV7-2, the J gene TRBJ2-7; D may match TRBD1 or TRBD2 (7 bases each). The V and J ends lost 5 bases and 7 bases respectively, with 15 bases between them. CDR3 size: 13 residues. Germline V gives CDR1 SGHTA, CDR2 FQGNSA.

The rearrangement joins TRBV7-3 to TRBJ2-7; 11 bases line up with TRBD2. The CDR3 is made up of 15 amino acids. Germline V gene data show CDR1 as SGHTA and CDR2 as FQGTGA. Trimming took 5 bases from V and 1 from J; bases not matched to a gene: 4. The CDR3 sequence: CASSLSGGASYEQYF. DNA for the CDR3: TGTGCCAGCAGCCTTAGCGGGGGGGCGTCCTACGAGCAGTACTTC.

The chain carries TRBV7-2 and TRBJ2-1, with TRBD1 matching 7 bases. The CDR3 extends over 14 amino acids. V lost 1 base to trimming and J lost 9 bases; unmatched junction nucleotides: 6. Germline V CDR1 and CDR2: SGHTA, FQGNSA. The CDR3 spells CASSLEGAVSEQFF. CDR3 coding DNA: TGTGCCAGCAGCTTAGAGGGGGCGGTAAGTGAGCAGTTCTTC.

This clone qualifies as large. The V call is TRBV7-9, the J call TRBJ2-1; TRBD2 agrees at 7 bases. Germline values: CDR1 SEHNR, CDR2 FQNEAQ (reference sequence). The CDR3 contains 15 residues. Trimming took 6 bases from V and 1 from J; bases not matched to a gene: 6. The DNA for the CDR3 is TGTGCCAGCAGGGTTAGCGGGTCATCCTACAATGAGCAGTTCTTC. Translating it yields CASRVSGSSYNEQFF.

The chain has TRBV5-8 and TRBJ2-2, with a tentative D call TRBD1 (6 bases). Germline values: CDR1 SGHTS, CDR2 YDEGEE. This CDR3 contains 17 residues. The V end lost 0 bases, the J end lost 5 bases, and 17 bases lay between the germline ends. The CDR3 bases are TGTGCCAGCAGCTTGGGCACACAGGGCGGCGAAACCGGGGAGCTGTTTTTT. As protein: CASSLGTQGGETGELFF.

J is TRBJ2-3 and V is TRBV5-6; no reliable D call. V was pared by 0 bases and J by 3 bases, with 8 bases between. The CDR3 totals 14 residues. Germline CDR1 is SGHDT and CDR2 is YYEEEE. As DNA, the CDR3 is TGTGCCAGCAGCTTGGAACAGAGGACAGATACGCAGTATTTT. Its protein product is CASSLEQRTDTQYF.

The rearrangement links TRBV6-4 to TRBJ2-7, with 8 bases matching TRBD2. Germline assignment: CDR1 MRHNA and CDR2 SNTAGT. Trimming cost V 4 bases and J 3 bases; bases outside gene matches: 5. CDR3 length equals 14 residues. Written as DNA, the CDR3 is TGTGCCAGCAGTGGTGTAGCGGGAAGCTACGAGCAGTACTTC. This encodes CASSGVAGSYEQYF.

The chain uses TRBV4-1 and TRBJ2-1; 11 nucleotides agree with TRBD2. The CDR3 is made up of 21 amino acids. Germline V CDR1 and CDR2: MGHRA, YSYEKL. The J segment lost 0 bases and the V segment lost 4 bases, leaving 17 bases of the junction unmatched. The CDR3 DNA is TGCGCCAGCAGCCGAAGGGGCTTAGCGGGGGGGGCAACGGACTCCTACAATGAGCAGTTCTTC. It encodes CASSRRGLAGGATDSYNEQFF.